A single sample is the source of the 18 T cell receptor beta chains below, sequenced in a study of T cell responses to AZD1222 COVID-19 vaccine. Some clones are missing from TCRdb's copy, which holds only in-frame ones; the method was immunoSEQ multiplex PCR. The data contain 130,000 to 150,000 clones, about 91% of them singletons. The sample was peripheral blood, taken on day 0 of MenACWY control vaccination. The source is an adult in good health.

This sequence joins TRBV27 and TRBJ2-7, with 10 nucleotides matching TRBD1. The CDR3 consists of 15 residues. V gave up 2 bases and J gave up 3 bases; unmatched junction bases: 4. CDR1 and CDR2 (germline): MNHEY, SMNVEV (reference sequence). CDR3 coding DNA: TGTGCCAGCAGTTTAAGGGACAGGGGTATCTACGAGCAGTACTTC. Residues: CASSLRDRGIYEQYF.

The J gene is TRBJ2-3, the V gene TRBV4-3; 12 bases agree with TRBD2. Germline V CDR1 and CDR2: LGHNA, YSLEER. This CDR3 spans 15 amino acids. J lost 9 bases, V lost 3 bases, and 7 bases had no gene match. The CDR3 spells CASSQTQTSGSTQYF. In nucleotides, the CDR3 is TGCGCCAGCAGCCAGACTCAGACTAGCGGGAGCACGCAGTATTTT.

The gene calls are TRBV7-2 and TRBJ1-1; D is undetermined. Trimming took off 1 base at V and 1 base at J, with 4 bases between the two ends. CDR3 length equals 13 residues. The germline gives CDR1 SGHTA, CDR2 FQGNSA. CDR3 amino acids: CASSLDANTEAFF. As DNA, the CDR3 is TGTGCCAGCAGCTTAGATGCGAACACTGAAGCTTTCTTT.

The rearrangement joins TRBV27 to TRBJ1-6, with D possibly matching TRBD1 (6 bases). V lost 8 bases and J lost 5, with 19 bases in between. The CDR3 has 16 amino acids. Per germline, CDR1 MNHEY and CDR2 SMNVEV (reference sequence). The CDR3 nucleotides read TGTGCCAGCGGCCCTGGGGGGGGGCTAAATAATTCACCCCTCCACTTT. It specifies CASGPGGGLNNSPLHF.

Here the CDR3 DNA reads TGTGCCACCAGCCGAGTGACAGGGGGCCGGACCGGGGAGCTGTTTTTT. Encoded protein: CATSRVTGGRTGELFF. V is TRBV15 and J is TRBJ2-2; the match to TRBD1 covers 10 bases. The CDR3 has 16 amino acids. Looked up from germline, CDR1 is LNHNV and CDR2 is YYDKDF (reference sequence). J gave up 5 bases and V 5 bases, and 8 bases lay outside the gene matches.

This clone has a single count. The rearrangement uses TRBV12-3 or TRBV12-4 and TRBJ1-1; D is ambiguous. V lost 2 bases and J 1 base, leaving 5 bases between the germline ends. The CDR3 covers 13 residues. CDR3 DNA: TGTGCCAGCAGTTTACTGGCGAACACTGAAGCTTTCTTT. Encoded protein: CASSLLANTEAFF.

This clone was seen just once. The CDR3: CASRAVRGMTEAFF. The DNA for the CDR3 is TGTGCCAGCAGGGCTGTAAGGGGGATGACTGAAGCTTTCTTT. The chain uses TRBV6-5 and TRBJ1-1, with D perhaps TRBD1 (6 bases). The V gene's germline CDR1 is MNHEY and CDR2 SVGAGI. CDR3 length equals 14 residues. The germline V and J ends were trimmed by 6 bases and 5 bases, with 16 bases remaining between them.

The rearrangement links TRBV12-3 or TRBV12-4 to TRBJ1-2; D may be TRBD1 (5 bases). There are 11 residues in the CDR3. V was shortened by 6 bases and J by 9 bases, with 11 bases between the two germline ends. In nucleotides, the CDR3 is TGTGCCAGCAGGGGTCAGGGACGCTACACCTTC. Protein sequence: CASRGQGRYTF.

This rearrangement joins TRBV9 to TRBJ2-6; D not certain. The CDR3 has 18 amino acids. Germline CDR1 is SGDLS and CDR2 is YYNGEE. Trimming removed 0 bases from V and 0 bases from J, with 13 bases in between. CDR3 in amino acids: CASSVEKVPVSGANVLTF. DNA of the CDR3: TGTGCCAGCAGCGTAGAAAAGGTGCCGGTCTCTGGGGCCAACGTCCTGACTTTC.

The CDR3 reads CASSQGGSTDTQYF. In nucleotides, the CDR3 is TGTGCCAGCAGCCAAGGGGGGAGCACAGATACGCAGTATTTT. This chain joins TRBV7-2 and TRBJ2-3; the D call may be TRBD1 or TRBD2 (6 bases each). The CDR3 is made up of 14 amino acids. The V gene's germline CDR1 is SGHTA and CDR2 FQGNSA. V shed 5 bases and J shed 0 bases, with 9 bases lying between them.

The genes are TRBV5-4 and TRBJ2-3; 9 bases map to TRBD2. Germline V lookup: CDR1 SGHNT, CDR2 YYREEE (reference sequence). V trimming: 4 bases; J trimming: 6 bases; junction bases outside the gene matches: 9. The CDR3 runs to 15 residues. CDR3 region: CASSPGGTSKDTQYF. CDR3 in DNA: TGTGCCAGCAGCCCGGGGGGGACTAGCAAGGATACGCAGTATTTT.

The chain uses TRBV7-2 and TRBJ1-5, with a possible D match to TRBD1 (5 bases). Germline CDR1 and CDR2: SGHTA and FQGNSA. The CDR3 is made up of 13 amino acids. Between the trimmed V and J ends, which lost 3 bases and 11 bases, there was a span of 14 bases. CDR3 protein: CASSFPGRPAQHF. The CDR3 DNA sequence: TGTGCCAGCAGCTTTCCGGGACGGCCAGCCCAGCATTTT. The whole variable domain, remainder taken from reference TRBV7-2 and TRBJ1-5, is GAGVSQSPSNKVTEKGKDVELRCDPISGHTALYWYRQSLGQGLEFLIYFQGNSAPDKSGLPSDRFSAERTGGSVSTLTIQRTQQEDSAVYLCASSFPGRPAQHFGDGTRLSIL.

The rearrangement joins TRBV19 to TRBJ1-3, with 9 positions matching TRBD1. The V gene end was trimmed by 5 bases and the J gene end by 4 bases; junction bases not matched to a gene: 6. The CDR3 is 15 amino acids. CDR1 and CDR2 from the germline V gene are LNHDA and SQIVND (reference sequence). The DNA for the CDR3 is TGTGCCAGTAGTTTGGGACAGGGAGCCGGAAACACCATATATTTT. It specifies CASSLGQGAGNTIYF.

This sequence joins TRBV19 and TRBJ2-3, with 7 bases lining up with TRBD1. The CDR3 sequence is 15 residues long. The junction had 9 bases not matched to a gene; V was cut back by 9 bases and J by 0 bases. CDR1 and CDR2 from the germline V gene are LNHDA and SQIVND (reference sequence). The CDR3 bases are TGTGCCAGCAACCCGGGACAGATAAGCACAGATACGCAGTATTTT. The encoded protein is CASNPGQISTDTQYF.

The CDR3, as DNA: TGTGCCAGCAGAGAGACAGGGGGCGTGGGCTATGGCTACACCTTC. Amino acid sequence: CASRETGGVGYGYTF. The chain couples TRBV28 to TRBJ1-2; 10 nucleotides line up with TRBD1. The CDR3 is 15 residues long. Germline CDR1 is MDHEN and CDR2 is SYDVKM. With V trimmed by 6 bases and J by 4 bases, 8 bases remained unmatched.

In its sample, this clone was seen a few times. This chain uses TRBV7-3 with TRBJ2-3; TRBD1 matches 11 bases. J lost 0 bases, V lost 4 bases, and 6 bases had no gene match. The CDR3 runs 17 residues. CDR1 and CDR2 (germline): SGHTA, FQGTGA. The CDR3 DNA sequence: TGTGCCAGCAGCTCGGGGACAGGGGGGACTAGCACAGATACGCAGTATTTT. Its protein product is CASSSGTGGTSTDTQYF.

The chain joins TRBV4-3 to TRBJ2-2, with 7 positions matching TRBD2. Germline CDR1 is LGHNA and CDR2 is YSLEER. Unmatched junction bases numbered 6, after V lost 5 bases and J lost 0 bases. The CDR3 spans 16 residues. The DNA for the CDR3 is TGCGCCAGCAGCAGACGGACTAGTCCGAACACCGGGGAGCTGTTTTTT. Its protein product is CASSRRTSPNTGELFF.

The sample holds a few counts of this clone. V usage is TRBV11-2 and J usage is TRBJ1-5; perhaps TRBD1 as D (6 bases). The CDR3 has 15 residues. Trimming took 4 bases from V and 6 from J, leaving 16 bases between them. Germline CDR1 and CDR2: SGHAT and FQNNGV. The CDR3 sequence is CASSSNPQGGQPQHF. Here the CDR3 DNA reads TGTGCCAGCAGCTCCAATCCACAGGGCGGTCAGCCCCAGCATTTT.